Listed below are T cell receptor beta chains from one sample, sequenced in a study of blood T cell repertoires in COVID-19. Clones were sequenced by immunoSEQ multiplex PCR, and TCRdb holds only the in-frame ones, with some missing. The sample lists around 300,000 clones, 75% to 90% occurring once. Sample: PBMCs or T cells enriched from blood (not recorded which). Receptors were obtained from a woman under 30 who had recovered from COVID-19. The CDR3 runs from the conserved cysteine through the conserved F or W. D genes are given only for firm matches. Size is stated for part of the rows, as once, few or many counts, or as a class when the clone is expanded.

clone_size	v_call	cdr3_length	j_call	d_call	cdr3_aa	cdr3_nt
.	TRBV29-1	14	TRBJ1-4	TRBD1	CSVLTGALGEKLFF	TGCAGCGTGTTAACAGGGGCTCTTGGTGAAAAACTGTTTTTT
.	TRBV29-1	13	TRBJ2-7	.	CSVATGDSYEQYF	TGCAGCGTTGCGACAGGCGATTCCTACGAGCAGTACTTC
.	TRBV5-6	14	TRBJ1-2	.	CASSLGPEGYGYTF	TGTGCCAGCAGCTTGGGGCCTGAGGGATATGGCTACACCTTC
.	TRBV18	18	TRBJ1-6	TRBD1	CASSPFEVTGNYNSPLHF	TGTGCCAGCTCACCGTTTGAAGTGACAGGGAACTATAATTCACCCCTCCACTTT
.	TRBV2	16	TRBJ2-5	TRBD1	CASRGKDREYQETQYF	TGTGCCAGCAGAGGAAAGGACAGGGAGTACCAAGAGACCCAGTACTTC
.	TRBV3-1/TRBV3-2	18	TRBJ1-2	TRBD1	CASSPPTGAKLANYGYTF	TGTGCCAGCAGCCCTCCGACAGGGGCCAAGTTAGCTAACTATGGCTACACCTTC
.	TRBV28	13	TRBJ1-2	.	CASSLHREGGYTF	TGTGCCAGCAGTTTACACAGGGAAGGTGGCTACACCTTC
.	TRBV19	12	TRBJ1-2	TRBD1	CASTDRGHGYTF	TGTGCCAGTACAGACAGGGGGCACGGCTACACCTTC
once	TRBV6-5	15	TRBJ2-1	.	CASSFRGKSYNEQFF	TGTGCCAGCAGTTTTCGGGGGAAATCCTACAATGAGCAGTTCTTC
.	TRBV27	14	TRBJ1-5	.	CASTQQPGMVPQHF	TGTGCCAGCACCCAGCAGCCAGGGATGGTGCCCCAGCATTTT
.	TRBV28	15	TRBJ2-7	TRBD1	CASSILSTGMHEQYF	TGTGCCAGCAGTATTTTATCGACAGGGATGCACGAGCAGTACTTC
.	TRBV27	15	TRBJ2-3	TRBD2	CASSSSSGHTDTQYF	TGTGCCAGCAGTTCCTCTAGCGGTCACACAGATACGCAGTATTTT
once	TRBV18	16	TRBJ2-1	.	CASSLVKGLLDNEQFF	TGTGCCAGCTCACTCGTGAAGGGGCTACTGGACAATGAGCAGTTCTTC
.	TRBV10-2	13	TRBJ2-7	TRBD1	CASWDRQGFEQYF	TGCGCCAGCTGGGATAGACAGGGGTTCGAGCAGTACTTC
.	TRBV28	10	TRBJ1-5	.	CASGRGPQHF	TGTGCCAGCGGAAGAGGGCCCCAGCATTTT
.	TRBV19	18	TRBJ1-6	TRBD1	CASSINYPGTGSGSPLHF	TGTGCCAGTAGTATAAACTACCCGGGGACAGGTTCTGGTTCACCCCTCCACTTT
once	TRBV7-2	15	TRBJ1-2	.	CASSYSGTLVYGYTF	TGTGCCAGCAGCTATTCCGGGACTCTCGTCTATGGCTACACCTTC
.	TRBV5-4	13	TRBJ2-3	.	CASSFVGTDTQYF	TGTGCCAGCAGCTTCGTTGGCACAGATACGCAGTATTTT
once	TRBV7-8	19	TRBJ1-4	.	CASSLGWVAGEATNEKLFF	TGTGCCAGCAGCTTAGGCTGGGTGGCGGGGGAAGCAACTAATGAAAAACTGTTTTTT
.	TRBV6-5	14	TRBJ2-7	.	CASFGSGQYYEQYF	TGTGCCAGTTTTGGATCAGGGCAATACTACGAGCAGTACTTC
.	TRBV12-2	11	TRBJ2-1	.	CASRLCQGNFF	TGTGCAAGTCGCCTATGTCAGGGAAACTTCTTC
once	TRBV24-1	15	TRBJ2-3	.	CATSLGLGPTDTQYF	TGTGCCACCAGTTTGGGGCTAGGCCCCACAGATACGCAGTATTTT
.	TRBV7-9	16	TRBJ2-5	.	CASSPKGGYPRETQYF	TGTGCCAGCAGCCCCAAGGGGGGGTACCCTCGAGAGACCCAGTACTTC
.	TRBV18	17	TRBJ2-6	TRBD1	CASSPGTARSGANVLTF	TGTGCCAGCTCTCCTGGGACAGCACGCTCTGGGGCCAACGTCCTGACTTTC
once	TRBV2	13	TRBJ1-2	TRBD1	CASSVWQGDGYTF	TGTGCCAGCAGTGTTTGGCAGGGGGATGGCTACACCTTC
.	TRBV9	14	TRBJ1-5	.	CASSARDSNQPQHF	TGTGCCAGCAGCGCTCGGGATAGCAATCAGCCCCAGCATTTT